The clone carrying this TCR beta chain was detected a few times. The data originate from a study of blood T cell repertoires in COVID-19. At the level of the study: The study drew acute and convalescent COVID-19 samples from the United States, Italy and Spain. From T cells, B-cell-depleted T cells, or PBMCs came the material, which was cDNA or gDNA.

Source study methods: Reference gene primer amplification yielded estimated nucleated cell counts. Measured with immunoSEQ multiplex PCR; TCRdb has only the in-frame clones, and not every one. V and J calls plus clone size are reproduced from that table; the DNA served to infer D and trimming. In the table there are some 150,000 clones, 87% of which are singletons. Germline V gene data show CDR1 as SGDLS and CDR2 as YYNGEE. The CDR3 runs 15 residues. The V and J ends lost 2 bases and 8 bases, in that order; junction bases with no gene match: 8. The clonotype comes from a man aged 50 to 60 with active COVID-19. The sequenced sample was peripheral blood. The chain has TRBV9 and TRBJ2-1, with 9 bases that match TRBD2. This chain's CDR3 is CASSVGSGGLYEQFF. CDR3 DNA: TGTGCCAGCAGCGTGGGTAGCGGGGGACTGTATGAGCAGTTCTTC.